The rows below give T cell receptor beta chains drawn from one sample of a study of neoadjuvant nivolumab and ipilimumab in lung cancer. The assay was immunoSEQ multiplex PCR, and TCRdb's table has in-frame clones only and misses some. Of around 4,700 clones in the sample, over 60% were seen once. Source: normal lung tissue adjacent to the tumor, taken after neoadjuvant nivolumab, alone or with ipilimumab, at or shortly before surgery. The receptors come from an adult with non-small cell lung cancer. Some clones in this sample may be carry-over from other donors' samples. The CDR3 runs from the conserved cysteine through the conserved F or W. Each record gives: V gene, clone size, J gene, D gene, CDR3 DNA, CDR3 protein. A D gene is named only where the DNA matches it firmly. Clone size appears in some rows only: once, few, many, or a class for an expanded clone.

>TRBV7-8|NA|TRBJ1-2|NA
TGTGCCAGCAGCCCGGGATCAGGAGACTATGGCTACACCTTC
CASSPGSGDYGYTF
>TRBV6-4|NA|TRBJ2-1|NA
TGTGCCAGCAGCGCGGACTTGCACGCCAATGAGCAGTTCTTC
CASSADLHANEQFF
>TRBV6-1|NA|TRBJ2-1|TRBD1
TGTGCCAGCGAGGGACAGAGATCCTACAATGAGCAGTTCTTC
CASEGQRSYNEQFF
>TRBV20-1|NA|TRBJ1-2|NA
TGCAGTGCGCCGAGCTATGGCTACACCTTC
CSAPSYGYTF
>TRBV28|NA|TRBJ1-2|NA
TGTGCCAGCAGTCCTGGGGCCCAGAATAACTATGGCTACACCTTC
CASSPGAQNNYGYTF
>TRBV2|few|TRBJ2-1|TRBD2
TGTGCCAGCAGTTCCGGGACTAGCGGCAACAATGAGCAGTTCTTC
CASSSGTSGNNEQFF
>TRBV15|NA|TRBJ2-5|NA
TGTGCCACCAGCAGGCCAGGTGGAGGGCAGACCCAGTACTTC
CATSRPGGGQTQYF
>TRBV29-1|NA|TRBJ2-7|NA
TGCAGCGTTGAGAACAGGGACTACGAGCAGTACTTC
CSVENRDYEQYF
>TRBV4-1|NA|TRBJ2-5|NA
TGCGCCAGCAGCCTACCATCGTTGAGGCAGGGGTTAGAGACCCAGTACTTC
CASSLPSLRQGLETQYF
>TRBV20-1|NA|TRBJ1-1|TRBD1
TGCAGTGCTAGAGGGACAGGTGAAGCTTTCTTT
CSARGTGEAFF
>TRBV10-3|NA|TRBJ2-5|TRBD2
TGTGCCATCAGTGAGCTAGCGGGAACCCAAGAGACCCAGTACTTC
CAISELAGTQETQYF
>TRBV5-4|NA|TRBJ2-7|TRBD2
TGTGCCAGCAGCACCGGACTAGCGGGAGTCCACGAGCAGTACTTC
CASSTGLAGVHEQYF
>TRBV2|NA|TRBJ2-7|TRBD1
TGTGCCAGCAAAAACAGGGGGCTAGAGGTCTTC
CASKNRGLEVF
>TRBV18|few|TRBJ2-5|NA
TGTGCCAGCTCACCAAGTGTTGGGGGGGCCGTCGAGACCCAGTACTTC
CASSPSVGGAVETQYF
>TRBV6-4|NA|TRBJ2-2|NA
TGTGCCAGCAGTGACGCGGAGACCGGGGAGCTGTTTTTT
CASSDAETGELFF
>TRBV2|NA|TRBJ2-7|NA
TGTGCCAGCAGTGACCCCGATGTGGCTGGGGACGAGCAGTACTTC
CASSDPDVAGDEQYF
>TRBV18|NA|TRBJ2-2|NA
TGTGCCAGCTCCAACTCGAACACCGGGGAGCTGTTTTTT
CASSNSNTGELFF
>TRBV30|NA|TRBJ2-7|NA
TGTGCCTGGACAGGGGTGGTCGAGCAGTACTTC
CAWTGVVEQYF
>TRBV11-2|NA|TRBJ2-1|NA
TGTGCCAGCAGCGCATTAAACTTTCACAATGAGCAGTTCTTC
CASSALNFHNEQFF
>TRBV5-1|NA|TRBJ2-7|TRBD2
TGCGCCAGCAGCTTGACCGGCGGGAGCTCCTACGAGCAGTACTTC
CASSLTGGSSYEQYF
>TRBV4-2|NA|TRBJ2-1|TRBD2
TGTGCCAGCAGCTTGTCGGGGGGGCTATACAATGAGCAGTTCTTC
CASSLSGGLYNEQFF
>TRBV4-2|NA|TRBJ2-1|NA
TGTGCCAGCAGCCAAGATCTTAGCGCGCTAGTCTGGGAGCAGTTCTTC
CASSQDLSALVWEQFF
>TRBV11-1|NA|TRBJ2-7|NA
TGTGCCAGCAGCTTAGATCGTTGGGGAGAGCAGTACTTC
CASSLDRWGEQYF
>TRBV7-8|NA|TRBJ2-1|TRBD1
TGTGCCAGCAGCATACAGGGGAATGAGCAGTTCTTC
CASSIQGNEQFF
>TRBV7-8|once|TRBJ2-5|NA
TGTGCCAGCAGCTTAGTAGGACAAGAGACCCAGTACTTC
CASSLVGQETQYF
>TRBV15|few|TRBJ1-1|NA
TGTGCCACCAGCGTGGGACAGAACACTGAAGCTTTCTTT
CATSVGQNTEAFF
>TRBV27|NA|TRBJ2-4|TRBD2
TGTGCCAGCAGTTTATTCGGGACTAGCGGGAGTGACATTCAGTACTTC
CASSLFGTSGSDIQYF
>TRBV19|few|TRBJ1-1|TRBD1
TGTGCCAGTAGTCCCGGACAGGGATCCACTGAAGCTTTCTTT
CASSPGQGSTEAFF
>TRBV9|NA|TRBJ2-2|TRBD1
TGTGCCAGCAGCGTCCAGGGACAGGGGCTCACCGGGGAGCTGTTTTTT
CASSVQGQGLTGELFF
>TRBV5-1|few|TRBJ2-3|NA
TGCGCCAGCAGCCGGCAGACGGCAGATACGCAGTATTTT
CASSRQTADTQYF
>TRBV7-2|NA|TRBJ2-5|TRBD2
TGTGCCAGCAGCTTACCGACTAGCGGGTTGGAGACCCAGTACTTC
CASSLPTSGLETQYF
>TRBV11-3|NA|TRBJ2-1|TRBD2
TGTGCCAGCAGCTTAGATAGCGGGACTTACAATGAGCAGTTCTTC
CASSLDSGTYNEQFF
>TRBV6-5|NA|TRBJ2-3|NA
TGTGCCAGCAGTTACTCGAGGGCAGGGGTGGCAGATACGCAGTATTTT
CASSYSRAGVADTQYF
>TRBV7-6|NA|TRBJ1-1|NA
TGTGCCAGCAGGGCCGATACGAACACTGAAGCTTTCTTT
CASRADTNTEAFF
>TRBV30|NA|TRBJ1-5|NA
TGTGCCTGGAATGGACAGAACAATCAGCCCCAGCATTTT
CAWNGQNNQPQHF
>TRBV4-1|NA|TRBJ1-2|NA
TGCGCCAGCAGCCAAGATCTCAGAGGGATCGATGGCTACACCTTC
CASSQDLRGIDGYTF
>TRBV7-6|NA|TRBJ1-5|NA
TGTGCCAGCAGCTTAACCGACTCCTCCAATCAGCCCCAGCATTTT
CASSLTDSSNQPQHF
>TRBV9|few|TRBJ2-7|TRBD1
TGTGCCAGCAGCGGGGACAGGGAGAATTACGAGCAGTACTTC
CASSGDRENYEQYF
>TRBV11-2|NA|TRBJ2-3|NA
TGTGCCAGCAGTAACGTAGGGAGGAAAAGCACAGATACGCAGTATTTT
CASSNVGRKSTDTQYF
>TRBV7-8|few|TRBJ2-7|TRBD1
TGTGCCAGCAGCTCTAGACAGGGGTTCGGCGAGCAGTACTTC
CASSSRQGFGEQYF
>TRBV30|NA|TRBJ2-7|NA
TGTGCCTGGAGTGAGGGGGGCAGGGTGGACGAGCAGTACTTC
CAWSEGGRVDEQYF
>TRBV7-2|few|TRBJ2-1|NA
TGTGCCAGCAGCCCCCTAATGGGCTCCTACAATGAGCAGTTCTTC
CASSPLMGSYNEQFF
>TRBV20-1|NA|TRBJ2-5|TRBD1
TGCAGTGAGGACAGGGATGAGACCCAGTACTTC
CSEDRDETQYF
>TRBV2|NA|TRBJ2-7|TRBD2
TGTGCCAGCAGTGGAGGGACTAGCTGGTACGAGCAGTACTTC
CASSGGTSWYEQYF
>TRBV6-1|NA|TRBJ2-2|NA
TGTGCCAGCAGTGGGGCGGGTGCGGGGTACACCGGGGAGCTGTTTTTT
CASSGAGAGYTGELFF
>TRBV7-9|few|TRBJ2-3|NA
TGTGCCAGCAGCTTAGCTTTAGGTACGCAGTATTTT
CASSLALGTQYF
>TRBV5-5|NA|TRBJ1-2|TRBD1
TGTGCCAGCAGCCCGGGACAGACTTCACGTGGCTACACCTTC
CASSPGQTSRGYTF
>TRBV7-9|NA|TRBJ1-1|NA
TGTGCCAGCAGCTTAGCGATGGGGGAGGGAGCTGAAGCTTTCTTT
CASSLAMGEGAEAFF
>TRBV5-8|once|TRBJ1-5|NA
TGTGCCAGCACCCCCGGCAGGTCAAGGTATAGCAATCAGCCCCAGCATTTT
CASTPGRSRYSNQPQHF
>TRBV6-5|once|TRBJ2-1|NA
TGTGCCAGCAGTTACTCGAGGGTGAGGAACGATGAGCAGTTCTTC
CASSYSRVRNDEQFF
>TRBV7-6|NA|TRBJ1-1|NA
TGTGCCAGCAGCCAGGACCTGAACACTGAAGCTTTCTTT
CASSQDLNTEAFF
>TRBV4-2|NA|TRBJ2-1|TRBD2
TGTGCCAGCAGCCTCCAAGCCCCTCTCAGGTCCTTAGCGGGAGGGCGCAGCTACAATGAGCAGTTCTTC
CASSLQAPLRSLAGGRSYNEQFF
>TRBV5-1|NA|TRBJ2-3|TRBD2
TGCGCCAGCAGCCGAGCGGGATCCGCAGATACGCAGTATTTT
CASSRAGSADTQYF
>TRBV19|NA|TRBJ1-1|TRBD1
TGTGCCAGTAGTCCCGGACAGGGTAAGACTGAAGCTTTCTTT
CASSPGQGKTEAFF
>TRBV6-5|NA|TRBJ2-2|NA
TGTGCCACCTCCGACAGGTACACCGGGGAGCTGTTTTTT
CATSDRYTGELFF
>TRBV6-1|once|TRBJ1-2|NA
TGTGCCAGCTCGCTAATGGGGAATGGCTACACCTTC
CASSLMGNGYTF
>TRBV5-6|NA|TRBJ1-4|TRBD1
TGTGCCAGCAGCGGGACAGGGCGGGGAAAACTGTTTTTT
CASSGTGRGKLFF
>TRBV19|NA|TRBJ2-1|TRBD2
TGTGCCAGTAGTATAACTAGCGGGACATACAATGAGCAGTTCTTC
CASSITSGTYNEQFF
>TRBV2|NA|TRBJ1-1|NA
TGTGCCAGCAGATCCTATGACAGTTATGGGGCTGAAGCTTTCTTT
CASRSYDSYGAEAFF
>TRBV20-1|NA|TRBJ1-1|NA
TGCAGTGCTAGGGGAGCCACTGAAGCTTTCTTT
CSARGATEAFF